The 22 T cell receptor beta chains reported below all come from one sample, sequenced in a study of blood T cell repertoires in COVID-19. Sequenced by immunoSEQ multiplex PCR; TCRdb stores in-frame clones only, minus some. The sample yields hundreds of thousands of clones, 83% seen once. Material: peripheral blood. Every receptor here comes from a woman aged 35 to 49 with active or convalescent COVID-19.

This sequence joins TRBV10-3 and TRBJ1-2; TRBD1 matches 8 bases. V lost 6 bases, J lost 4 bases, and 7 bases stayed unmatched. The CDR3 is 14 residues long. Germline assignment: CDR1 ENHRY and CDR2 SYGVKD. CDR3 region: CAISADRVGYGYTF. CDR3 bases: TGTGCCATCAGCGCGGACAGGGTGGGCTATGGCTACACCTTC.

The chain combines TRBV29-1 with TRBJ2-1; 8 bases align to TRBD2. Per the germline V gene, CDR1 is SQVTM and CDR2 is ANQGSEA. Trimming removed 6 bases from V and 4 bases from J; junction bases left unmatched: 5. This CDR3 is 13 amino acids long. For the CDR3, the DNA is TGCAGCGTCCCGCTAGCGGGTTACAATGAGCAGTTCTTC. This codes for CSVPLAGYNEQFF.

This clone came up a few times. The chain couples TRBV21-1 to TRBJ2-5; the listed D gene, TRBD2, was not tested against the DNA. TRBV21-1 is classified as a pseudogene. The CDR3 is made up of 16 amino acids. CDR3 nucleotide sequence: TGTGCCAGCAGGAGACTAGCGGGTGCTATGGTGGGGTCCCAGTACTTC. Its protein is CASRRLAGAMVGSQYF.

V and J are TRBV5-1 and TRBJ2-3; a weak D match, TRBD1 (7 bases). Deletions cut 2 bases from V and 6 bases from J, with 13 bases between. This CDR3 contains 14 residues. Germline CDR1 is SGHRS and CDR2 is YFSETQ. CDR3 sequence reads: CASSFQGGVDTQYF. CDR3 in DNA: TGCGCCAGCAGCTTCCAGGGGGGTGTTGATACGCAGTATTTT.

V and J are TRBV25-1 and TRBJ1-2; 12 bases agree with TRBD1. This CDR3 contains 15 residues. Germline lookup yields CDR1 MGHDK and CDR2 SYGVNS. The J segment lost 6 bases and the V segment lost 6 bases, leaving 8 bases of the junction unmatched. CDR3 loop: CASRHRDRGLHGYTF. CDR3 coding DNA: TGTGCCAGCAGACACCGGGACAGGGGGCTCCATGGCTACACCTTC.

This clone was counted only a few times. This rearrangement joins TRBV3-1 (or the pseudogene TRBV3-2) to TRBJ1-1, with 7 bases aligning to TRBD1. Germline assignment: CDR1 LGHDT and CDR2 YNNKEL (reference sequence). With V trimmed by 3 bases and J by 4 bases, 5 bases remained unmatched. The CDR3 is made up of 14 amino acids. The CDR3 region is CASSQAGGSTEAFF. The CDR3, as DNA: TGTGCCAGCAGCCAGGCAGGGGGTTCCACTGAAGCTTTCTTT.

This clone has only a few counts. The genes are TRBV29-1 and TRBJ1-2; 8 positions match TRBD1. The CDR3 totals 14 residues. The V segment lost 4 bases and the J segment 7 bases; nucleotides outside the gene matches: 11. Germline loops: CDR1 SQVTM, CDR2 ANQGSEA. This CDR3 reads CSVGGRDRGGGYTF. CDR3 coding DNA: TGCAGCGTTGGGGGGCGCGACAGGGGAGGTGGCTACACCTTC.

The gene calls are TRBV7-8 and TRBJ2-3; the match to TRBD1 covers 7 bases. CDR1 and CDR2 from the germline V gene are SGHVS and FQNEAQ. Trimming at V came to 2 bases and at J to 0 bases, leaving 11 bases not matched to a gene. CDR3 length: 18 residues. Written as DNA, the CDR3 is TGTGCCAGCAGCTTACGGGAATGGGACAGCCTAAGCACAGATACGCAGTATTTT. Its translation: CASSLREWDSLSTDTQYF.

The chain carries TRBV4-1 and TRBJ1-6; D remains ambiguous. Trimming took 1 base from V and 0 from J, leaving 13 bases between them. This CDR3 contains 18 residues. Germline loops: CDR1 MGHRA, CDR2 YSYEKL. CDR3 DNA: TGCGCCAGCAGCCAAGGTACCCCCCTAAGCTCCTATAATTCACCCCTCCACTTT. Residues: CASSQGTPLSSYNSPLHF.

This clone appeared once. For the CDR3, the DNA is TGTGCCAGCAGCCTCCCGGGACAGGTACATGGCTACACCTTC. Its translation is CASSLPGQVHGYTF. The chain is built from TRBV5-4 and TRBJ1-2; 8 bases line up with TRBD1. This CDR3 region has 14 residues. Germline CDR1 is SGHNT and CDR2 is YYREEE (reference sequence). Trimming removed 4 bases from V and 6 bases from J; junction bases left unmatched: 8.

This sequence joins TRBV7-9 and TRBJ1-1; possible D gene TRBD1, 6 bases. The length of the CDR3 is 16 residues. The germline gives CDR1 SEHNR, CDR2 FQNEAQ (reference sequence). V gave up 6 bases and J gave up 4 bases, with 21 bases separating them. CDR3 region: CASRLVGLGAATEAFF. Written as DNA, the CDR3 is TGTGCCAGCAGACTCGTTGGGTTGGGGGCGGCCACTGAAGCTTTCTTT.

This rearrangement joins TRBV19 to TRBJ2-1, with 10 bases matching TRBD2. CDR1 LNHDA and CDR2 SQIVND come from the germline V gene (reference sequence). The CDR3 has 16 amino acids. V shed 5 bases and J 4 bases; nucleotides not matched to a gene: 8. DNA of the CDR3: TGTGCCAGTAGTGGCCTACTAGCGGGATTATACAATGAGCAGTTCTTC. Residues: CASSGLLAGLYNEQFF.

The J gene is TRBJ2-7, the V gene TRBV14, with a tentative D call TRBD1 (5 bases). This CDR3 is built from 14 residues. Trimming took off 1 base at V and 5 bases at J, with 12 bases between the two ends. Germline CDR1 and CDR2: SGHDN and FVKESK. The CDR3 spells CASSQVRAEDEQYF. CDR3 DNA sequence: TGTGCCAGCAGCCAAGTCAGGGCCGAGGACGAGCAGTACTTC.

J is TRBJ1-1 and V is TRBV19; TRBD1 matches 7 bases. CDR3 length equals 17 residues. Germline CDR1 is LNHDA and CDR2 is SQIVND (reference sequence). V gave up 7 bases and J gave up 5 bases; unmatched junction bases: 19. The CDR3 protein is CASKREDRSPGTTEAFF. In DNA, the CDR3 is TGTGCCAGTAAGCGAGAGGACAGGTCTCCTGGAACGACTGAAGCTTTCTTT.

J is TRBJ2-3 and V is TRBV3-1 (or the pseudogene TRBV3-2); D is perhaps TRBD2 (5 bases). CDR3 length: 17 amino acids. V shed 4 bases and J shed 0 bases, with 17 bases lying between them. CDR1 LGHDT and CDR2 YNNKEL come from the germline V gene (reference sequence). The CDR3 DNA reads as TGTGCCAGCAGCCCCACGGGGTGGTGGGGTAGCACAGATACGCAGTATTTT. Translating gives CASSPTGWWGSTDTQYF.

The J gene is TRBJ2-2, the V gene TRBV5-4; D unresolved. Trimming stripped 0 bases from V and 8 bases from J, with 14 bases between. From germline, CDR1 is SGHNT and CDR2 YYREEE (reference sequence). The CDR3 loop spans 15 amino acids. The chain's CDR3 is CASSLAPHRAGELFF. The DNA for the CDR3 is TGTGCCAGCAGCTTGGCGCCCCACCGTGCGGGGGAGCTGTTTTTT.

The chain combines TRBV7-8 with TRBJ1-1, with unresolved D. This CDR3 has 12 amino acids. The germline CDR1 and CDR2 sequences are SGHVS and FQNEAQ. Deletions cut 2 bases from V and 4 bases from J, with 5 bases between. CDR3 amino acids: CASSLISTEAFF. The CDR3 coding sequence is TGTGCCAGCAGCTTAATCAGCACTGAAGCTTTCTTT. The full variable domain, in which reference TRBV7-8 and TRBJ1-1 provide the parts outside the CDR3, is GAGVSQSPRYKVAKRGQDVALRCDPISGHVSLFWYQQALGQGPEFLTYFQNEAQLDKSGLPSDRFFAERPEGSVSTLKIQRTQQEDSAVYLCASSLISTEAFFGQGTRLTVV.

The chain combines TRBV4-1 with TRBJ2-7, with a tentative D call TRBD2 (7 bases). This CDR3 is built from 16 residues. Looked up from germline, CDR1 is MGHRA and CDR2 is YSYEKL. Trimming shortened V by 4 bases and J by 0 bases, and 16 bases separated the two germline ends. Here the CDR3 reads CASSLLGGAFSYEQYF. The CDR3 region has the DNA TGCGCCAGCAGCCTCCTAGGGGGGGCCTTCTCCTACGAGCAGTACTTC.

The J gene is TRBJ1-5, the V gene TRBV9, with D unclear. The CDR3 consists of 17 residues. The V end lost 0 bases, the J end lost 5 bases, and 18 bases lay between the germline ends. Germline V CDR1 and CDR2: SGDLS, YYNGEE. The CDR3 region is CASSVDLSGLLDQPQHF. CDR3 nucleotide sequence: TGTGCCAGCAGCGTAGATCTTTCGGGGTTGCTCGATCAGCCCCAGCATTTT.

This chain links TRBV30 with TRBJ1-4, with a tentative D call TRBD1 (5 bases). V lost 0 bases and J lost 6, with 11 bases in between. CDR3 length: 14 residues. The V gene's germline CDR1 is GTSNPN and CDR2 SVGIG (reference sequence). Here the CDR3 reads CAWSVRQGHEKLFF. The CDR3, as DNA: TGTGCCTGGAGTGTACGGCAGGGTCATGAAAAACTGTTTTTT.

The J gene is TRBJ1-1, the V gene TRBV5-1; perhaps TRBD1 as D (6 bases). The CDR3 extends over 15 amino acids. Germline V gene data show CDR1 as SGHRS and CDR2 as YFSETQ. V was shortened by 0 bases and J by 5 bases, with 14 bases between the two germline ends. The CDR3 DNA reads TGCGCCAGCAGCTTGGATCGACAGGCTCGGACTGAAGCTTTCTTT. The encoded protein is CASSLDRQARTEAFF.

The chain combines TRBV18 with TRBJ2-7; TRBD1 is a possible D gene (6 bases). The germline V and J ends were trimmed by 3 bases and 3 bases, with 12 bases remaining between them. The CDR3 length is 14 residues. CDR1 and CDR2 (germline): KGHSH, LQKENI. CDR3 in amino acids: CASSPDRLNYEQYF. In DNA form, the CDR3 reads TGTGCCAGCTCACCCGACAGGTTAAACTACGAGCAGTACTTC.